The 27 T cell receptor beta chains below were found in one sample sequenced in a study of cytomegalovirus exposure and HLA in healthy donors. TCRdb keeps only in-frame clones here, not all; method: immunoSEQ multiplex PCR. The profile covers hundreds of thousands of clones, with roughly 87% appearing a single time and around 12% taken by the ten largest. The sequenced material came from PBMCs. All receptors derive from a man aged 18 to 35 in good health and CMV-seropositive.

This clone occurred a few times. V and J are TRBV30 and TRBJ1-1; D is undetermined. Deletions cut 3 bases from V and 6 bases from J, with 11 bases between. Germline V gene lookup returns CDR1 GTSNPN and CDR2 SVGIG (reference sequence). The CDR3 has 12 amino acids. For the CDR3, the DNA is TGTGCCTGGAGCTACTCCCCAGCTGAAGCTTTCTTT. It is translated as CAWSYSPAEAFF.

The V call is TRBV6-5, the J call TRBJ2-2, with D uncertain. The CDR3 has 15 amino acids. Germline V lookup: CDR1 MNHEY, CDR2 SVGAGI. With 6 bases removed from V and 2 bases from J, the gap between germline ends came to 13 bases. DNA for the CDR3: TGTGCCAGCAGATCCGGGTCCATAAACACCGGGGAGCTGTTTTTT. Residues: CASRSGSINTGELFF.

The chain links TRBV4-3 to TRBJ1-1; D unclear. The germline V and J ends were trimmed by 4 bases and 5 bases, with 11 bases remaining between them. The length of the CDR3 is 13 residues. CDR1 and CDR2 from the germline V gene are LGHNA and YSLEER. The CDR3 nucleotides are TGCGCCAGCAGCCGAACTGAGGGAACTGAAGCTTTCTTT. Residues: CASSRTEGTEAFF.

V is TRBV6-4 and J is TRBJ1-1, with D possibly matching TRBD1 (5 bases). The CDR3 extends over 13 amino acids. V dropped 5 bases and J dropped 0 bases, with 7 bases sitting between them. Germline CDR1 is MRHNA and CDR2 is SNTAGT. This chain's CDR3 is CASSKQVNTEAFF. CDR3 coding DNA: TGTGCCAGCAGTAAACAGGTGAACACTGAAGCTTTCTTT.

In regard to this clone: Other nucleotide sequences from this sample produce the same CDR3. The chain couples TRBV28 to TRBJ1-2; no clear D gene. The CDR3 sequence is 12 residues long. Germline V gene data show CDR1 as MDHEN and CDR2 as SYDVKM. Between the trimmed V and J ends, which lost 3 bases and 5 bases, there was a span of 7 bases. CDR3: CASSLPSYGYTF. CDR3 nucleotides: TGTGCCAGCAGTTTGCCCTCTTATGGCTACACCTTC.

The chain carries TRBV28 and TRBJ1-2; tentative D call: TRBD1 (6 bases). The germline V gene encodes CDR1 MDHEN and CDR2 SYDVKM. The CDR3 spans 13 residues. Trimming left V 5 bases short and J 3 bases short, with 10 bases between. CDR3 DNA sequence: TGTGCCAGCAGTCAACAGGGTGACTATGGCTACACCTTC. Its protein is CASSQQGDYGYTF.

This chain uses TRBV6-5 with TRBJ2-2, with D perhaps matching TRBD1 (5 bases). The CDR3 runs 15 residues. V lost 5 bases, J lost 7 bases, and 17 bases lay in between. Germline assignment: CDR1 MNHEY and CDR2 SVGAGI. The chain's CDR3 is CASSPTVSPHGELFF. CDR3 DNA: TGTGCCAGCAGTCCGACAGTGTCCCCGCACGGGGAGCTGTTTTTT.

Written as DNA, the CDR3 is TGTGCCAGCACCAAACTAGCCGGGACGTCCTACGAGCAGTACTTC. It encodes CASTKLAGTSYEQYF. The chain uses TRBV6-1 and TRBJ2-7; possibly TRBD2 for D (6 bases). The CDR3 length is 15 residues. In germline, CDR1 is MNHNS, CDR2 SASEGT. Trimming cost V 7 bases and J 1 base, with 17 bases left between them.

J is TRBJ1-2 and V is TRBV7-3; the D is unclear. With 4 bases removed from V and 2 bases from J, the gap between germline ends came to 8 bases. The germline CDR1 and CDR2 sequences are SGHTA and FQGTGA. CDR3 size: 13 residues. The CDR3: CASSSDGNYGYTF. The CDR3 DNA reads TGTGCCAGCAGCTCGGACGGGAACTATGGCTACACCTTC.

This chain joins TRBV7-2 and TRBJ2-5, with D perhaps matching TRBD1 or TRBD2 (5 bases each). The CDR3 has 14 amino acids. V was trimmed by 2 bases and J by 4 bases, leaving 11 bases between them. The germline V gene has CDR1 SGHTA and CDR2 FQGNSA. As DNA, the CDR3 is TGTGCCAGCAGCTTATTGGGGGACCGAGAGACCCAGTACTTC. It codes for CASSLLGDRETQYF.

This clone was found once. This chain links TRBV6-5 with TRBJ1-1; tentative D call: TRBD1 (5 bases). The CDR3 has 15 residues. The V end was cut by 6 bases, the J end by 3 bases, with 17 bases between. CDR1 is MNHEY, CDR2 SVGAGI, per germline. The CDR3: CASRPFWGEDTEAFF. The CDR3 coding sequence is TGTGCCAGCAGGCCCTTTTGGGGGGAGGACACTGAAGCTTTCTTT.

The chain links TRBV6-1 to TRBJ2-7; D possibly corresponds to TRBD1 (6 bases). V was trimmed by 6 bases and J by 6 bases, leaving 12 bases between them. Germline CDR1 MNHNS, CDR2 SASEGT. CDR3 length equals 12 residues. The CDR3 region is CASRALGGEQYF. In DNA form, the CDR3 reads TGTGCCAGCAGGGCCCTAGGGGGCGAGCAGTACTTC.

The chain links TRBV29-1 to TRBJ2-7; maybe TRBD2 (5 bases). V lost 4 bases and J 1 base, leaving 14 bases between the germline ends. CDR1 is SQVTM and CDR2 is ANQGSEA in the germline V gene. This CDR3 contains 14 residues. The CDR3 loop reads CSVGGHSRSYEQYF. The CDR3 bases are TGCAGCGTTGGAGGGCACAGCAGGTCCTACGAGCAGTACTTC.

The J gene is TRBJ1-5, the V gene TRBV28, with 7 nucleotides matching TRBD1. This CDR3 contains 16 residues. Germline trimming cut 4 bases from V and 4 bases from J; bases unmatched to any gene: 10. Germline lookup yields CDR1 MDHEN and CDR2 SYDVKM. The CDR3 sequence: CASSSAGQWRNQPQHF. The CDR3 nucleotides are TGTGCCAGCAGTTCGGCGGGACAGTGGAGGAATCAGCCCCAGCATTTT. The variable domain in full, completed from reference TRBV28 and TRBJ1-5, reads DVKVTQSSRYLVKRTGEKVFLECVQDMDHENMFWYRQDPGLGLRLIYFSYDVKMKEKGDIPEGYSVSREKKERFSLILESASTNQTSMYLCASSSAGQWRNQPQHFGDGTRLSIL.

This clone has only one observation. The chain employs TRBV10-3 and TRBJ2-7; no clear D. The germline gives CDR1 ENHRY, CDR2 SYGVKD. The CDR3 is made up of 12 amino acids. The ends were cut back, 4 bases at V and 4 bases at J, with 8 bases in the middle. CDR3 sequence reads: CAISVNTYEQYF. As DNA, the CDR3 is TGTGCCATCAGTGTGAACACTTACGAGCAGTACTTC.

The chain recombines TRBV6-1 with TRBJ2-7; TRBD1 is a possible D gene (6 bases). Germline V CDR1 and CDR2: MNHNS, SASEGT. CDR3 size: 13 residues. Trimming removed 7 bases at V and 3 bases at J, with 13 bases between. The DNA for the CDR3 is TGTGCCAGCACAGGGGACCGATTCTACGAGCAGTACTTC. Translated, it gives CASTGDRFYEQYF.

There are a few counts of this clone. V gene TRBV19 combines with J gene TRBJ2-1; TRBD1 might be the D (6 bases). The CDR3 runs 18 residues. V was trimmed by 4 bases and J by 0 bases, leaving 19 bases between them. The germline V gene encodes CDR1 LNHDA and CDR2 SQIVND (reference sequence). The CDR3 reads CASSNRRTADSSYNEQFF. Here the CDR3 DNA reads TGTGCCAGTAGTAACCGCAGGACAGCTGACAGCTCCTACAATGAGCAGTTCTTC.

The V gene is TRBV10-3, the J gene TRBJ2-3; D gene unclear. V lost 7 bases and J lost 6, with 11 bases in between. Per germline, CDR1 ENHRY and CDR2 SYGVKD. The CDR3 runs 12 residues. DNA of the CDR3: TGTGCCATCAAGGGCCAGCAGGATACGCAGTATTTT. Translated, it gives CAIKGQQDTQYF.

The rearrangement links TRBV7-2 to TRBJ2-1; 14 nucleotides align to TRBD2. The CDR3 runs to 14 residues. From germline, CDR1 is SGHTA and CDR2 FQGNSA. Trimming removed 6 bases from V and 9 bases from J; junction bases left unmatched: 4. The CDR3 coding sequence is TGTGCCAGCAGAAGACTAGCGGGAGGGGGTGAGCAGTTCTTC. Residues: CASRRLAGGGEQFF.

The genes are TRBV15 and TRBJ2-3, with TRBD2 identical over 8 bases. The CDR3 is 17 residues long. Germline V gives CDR1 LNHNV, CDR2 YYDKDF (reference sequence). V was pared by 3 bases and J by 0 bases, with 8 bases of the junction left unmatched. CDR3 protein: CATSRLAGHTSTDTQYF. Written as DNA, the CDR3 is TGTGCCACCAGCAGGCTAGCGGGCCATACTAGCACAGATACGCAGTATTTT.

This chain connects TRBV7-6 to TRBJ1-1; TRBD1 aligns across 9 bases. The germline gives CDR1 SGHVS, CDR2 FNYEAQ. V lost 2 bases and J lost 2; bases outside the gene matches: 6. The CDR3 runs 16 residues. The CDR3: CASSLTGTGINTEAFF. The CDR3 coding sequence is TGTGCCAGCAGCTTAACCGGGACAGGGATAAACACTGAAGCTTTCTTT.

V and J are TRBV6-1 and TRBJ2-7, with a possible D match to TRBD1 (6 bases). V was cut by 2 bases and J by 0 bases, with 23 bases left in between. CDR3 length equals 19 residues. CDR1 is MNHNS and CDR2 is SASEGT in the germline V gene. CDR3 nucleotide sequence: TGTGCCAGCAGTGAACGCGGCCGAATACCACAGGGCAACTCCTACGAGCAGTACTTC. This codes for CASSERGRIPQGNSYEQYF.

The chain is built from TRBV9 and TRBJ2-2; D gene ambiguous. CDR3 length: 15 residues. The germline V gene has CDR1 SGDLS and CDR2 YYNGEE. V dropped 0 bases and J dropped 4 bases, with 10 bases sitting between them. The CDR3 DNA sequence: TGTGCCAGCAGCGTAGTTGCGTTGAGCACCGGGGAGCTGTTTTTT. The encoded protein is CASSVVALSTGELFF.

The table lists this clone with a few counts. CDR3 DNA: TGTGCCAGCAGTTACGGGGACTCCTACGAGCAGTACTTC. It encodes CASSYGDSYEQYF. The chain carries TRBV6-5 and TRBJ2-7; D uncertain. Trimming pared 2 bases from V and 0 bases from J, leaving 5 bases between. The CDR3 contains 13 residues. The germline V gene encodes CDR1 MNHEY and CDR2 SVGAGI.

The V and J genes are TRBV28 and TRBJ2-3, with TRBD1 as a possible D gene (6 bases). This CDR3 is 16 amino acids long. The germline V and J ends were trimmed by 4 bases and 3 bases, with 17 bases remaining between them. In germline, CDR1 is MDHEN, CDR2 SYDVKM. The CDR3 here is CASSSGQTQGTDTQYF. Here the CDR3 DNA reads TGTGCCAGCAGTTCCGGACAGACCCAAGGAACAGATACGCAGTATTTT. Using reference TRBV28 and TRBJ2-3 for the parts outside the CDR3, the full variable domain is DVKVTQSSRYLVKRTGEKVFLECVQDMDHENMFWYRQDPGLGLRLIYFSYDVKMKEKGDIPEGYSVSREKKERFSLILESASTNQTSMYLCASSSGQTQGTDTQYFGPGTRLTVL.

The V gene is TRBV5-1, the J gene TRBJ2-5, with no clear D. The CDR3 is made up of 14 amino acids. Germline V gene data show CDR1 as SGHRS and CDR2 as YFSETQ. V was pared by 0 bases and J by 6 bases, with 12 bases between. In DNA, the CDR3 is TGCGCCAGCAGCTTGGATCCGGGTACTAAGACCCAGTACTTC. Amino acids: CASSLDPGTKTQYF. Drawing the rest from reference TRBV5-1 and TRBJ2-5, the complete variable domain is KAGVTQTPRYLIKTRGQQVTLSCSPISGHRSVSWYQQTPGQGLQFLFEYFSETQRNKGNFPGRFSGRQFSNSRSEMNVSTLELGDSALYLCASSLDPGTKTQYFGPGTRLLVL.

The V gene is TRBV2, the J gene TRBJ1-5; no clear D gene. The CDR3 consists of 15 residues. Trimming removed 4 bases from V and 4 bases from J, with 14 bases in between. Germline CDR1 SNHLY, CDR2 FYNNEI. CDR3 sequence: CASSAIQPGNQPQHF. The DNA of the CDR3 is TGTGCCAGCAGTGCCATACAGCCCGGGAATCAGCCCCAGCATTTT.